This entry describes one TCR beta chain. Its antigen is as yet unknown. 5'RACE primed from the constant segment yielded TCR alpha and TCR beta cDNA libraries bearing sample barcodes and UMIs. A single record per CDR3 protein comes from TCRdb applying MiXCR to the 5' RACE reads. The sample records approximately 350,000 distinct CDR3 sequences, around 30% being singletons. This record belongs to a study of T-cell memory formation after mild COVID-19. Across the study: There were largely donor-specific TCR clusters.

Regarding the study as a whole: The study found contracting CD4+ clones mainly in CM and EM and contracting CD8+ clones in EMRA. Day 15 to 85 contracting clones showed balanced CD4/CD8; day 15 to 37 expanders favored CD4+.

J was trimmed by 4 bases and V by 4 bases; bases with no gene match: 11. The CDR3 loop spans 15 amino acids. The germline V gene has CDR1 DFQATT and CDR2 SNEGSKA (reference sequence). The receptor comes from an adult woman who had mild COVID-19 (a few samples of this study predate the infection). Cell type and time point are not known. This chain joins TRBV20-1 and TRBJ2-5; the match to TRBD2 covers 8 bases. The sequenced sample consisted of PBMCs or a T cell subset sorted from them (not recorded which). The CDR3 is CSAILAARPRETQYF. CDR3 nucleotide sequence: TGCAGTGCTATACTAGCGGCTCGACCTCGAGAGACCCAGTACTTC.